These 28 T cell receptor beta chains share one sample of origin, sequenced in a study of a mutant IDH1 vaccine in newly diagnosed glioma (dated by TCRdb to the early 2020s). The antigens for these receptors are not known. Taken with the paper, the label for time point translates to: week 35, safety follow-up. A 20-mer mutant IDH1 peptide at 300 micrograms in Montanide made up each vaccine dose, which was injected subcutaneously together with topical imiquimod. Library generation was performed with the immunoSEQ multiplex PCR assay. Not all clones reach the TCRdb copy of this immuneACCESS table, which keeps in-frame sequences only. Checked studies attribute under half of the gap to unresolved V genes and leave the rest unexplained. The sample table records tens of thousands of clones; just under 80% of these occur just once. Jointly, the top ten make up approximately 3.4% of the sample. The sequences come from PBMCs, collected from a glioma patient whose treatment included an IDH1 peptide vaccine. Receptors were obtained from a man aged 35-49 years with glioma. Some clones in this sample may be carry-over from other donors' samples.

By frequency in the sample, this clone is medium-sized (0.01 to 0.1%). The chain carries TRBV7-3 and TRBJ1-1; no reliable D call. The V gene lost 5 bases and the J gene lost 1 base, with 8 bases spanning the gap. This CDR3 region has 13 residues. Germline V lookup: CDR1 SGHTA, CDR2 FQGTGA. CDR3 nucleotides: TGTGCCAGCAGCCCCCAGCCGAACACTGAAGCTTTCTTT. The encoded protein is CASSPQPNTEAFF.

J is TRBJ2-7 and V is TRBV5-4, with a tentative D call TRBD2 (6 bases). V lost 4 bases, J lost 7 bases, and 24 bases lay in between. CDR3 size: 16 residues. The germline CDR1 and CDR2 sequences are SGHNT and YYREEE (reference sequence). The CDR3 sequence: CASSKTKRDFVREQYF. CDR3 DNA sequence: TGTGCCAGCAGCAAGACTAAACGGGACTTCGTTAGAGAGCAGTACTTC.

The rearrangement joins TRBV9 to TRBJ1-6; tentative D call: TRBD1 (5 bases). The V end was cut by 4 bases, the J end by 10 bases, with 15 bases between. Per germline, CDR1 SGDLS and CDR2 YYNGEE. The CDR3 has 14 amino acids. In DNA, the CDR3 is TGTGCCAGCAGCCCCTTCAGGGAAGGATCACCCCTCCACTTT. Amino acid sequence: CASSPFREGSPLHF.

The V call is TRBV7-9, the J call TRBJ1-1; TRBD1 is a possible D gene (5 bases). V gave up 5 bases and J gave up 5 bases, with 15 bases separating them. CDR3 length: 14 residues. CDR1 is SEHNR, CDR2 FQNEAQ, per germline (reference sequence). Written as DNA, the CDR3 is TGTGCCAGCAGCCCAACTTCAGGGTTAACTGAAGCTTTCTTT. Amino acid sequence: CASSPTSGLTEAFF.

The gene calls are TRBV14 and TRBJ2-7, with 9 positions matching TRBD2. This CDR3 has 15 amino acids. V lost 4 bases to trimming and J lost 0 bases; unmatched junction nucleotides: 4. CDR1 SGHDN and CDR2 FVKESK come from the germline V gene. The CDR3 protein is CASSRLAGASYEQYF. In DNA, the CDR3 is TGTGCCAGCAGCCGTTTAGCGGGGGCCTCCTACGAGCAGTACTTC.

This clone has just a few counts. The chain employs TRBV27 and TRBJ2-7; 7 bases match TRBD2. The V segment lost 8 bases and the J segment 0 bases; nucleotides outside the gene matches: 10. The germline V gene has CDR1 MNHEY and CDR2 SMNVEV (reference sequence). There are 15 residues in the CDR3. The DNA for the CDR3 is TGTGCCAGCGTGGCAAAGGGGAGGGTCTCCTACGAGCAGTACTTC. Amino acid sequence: CASVAKGRVSYEQYF.

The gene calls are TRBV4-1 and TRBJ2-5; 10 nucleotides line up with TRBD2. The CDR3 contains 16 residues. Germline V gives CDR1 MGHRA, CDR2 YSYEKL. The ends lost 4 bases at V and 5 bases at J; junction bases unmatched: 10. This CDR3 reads CASSPLAGPSGETQYF. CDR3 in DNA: TGCGCCAGCAGCCCACTAGCGGGGCCATCCGGGGAGACCCAGTACTTC.

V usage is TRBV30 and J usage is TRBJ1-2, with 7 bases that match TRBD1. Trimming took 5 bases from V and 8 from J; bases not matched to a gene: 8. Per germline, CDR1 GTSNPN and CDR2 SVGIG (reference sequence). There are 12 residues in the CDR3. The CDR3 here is CAWPRTGFGYTF. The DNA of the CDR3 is TGTGCCTGGCCAAGGACAGGCTTCGGCTACACCTTC.

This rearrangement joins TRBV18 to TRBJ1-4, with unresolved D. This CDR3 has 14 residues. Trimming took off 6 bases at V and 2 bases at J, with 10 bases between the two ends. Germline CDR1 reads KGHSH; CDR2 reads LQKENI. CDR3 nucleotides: TGTGCCAGCTCCATTAGGGCGACTAATGAAAAACTGTTTTTT. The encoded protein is CASSIRATNEKLFF.

The CDR3 nucleotides read TGCAGCGTTGAAGAACCTCGGAACACCATATATTTT. Its protein product is CSVEEPRNTIYF. V and J are TRBV29-1 and TRBJ1-3; unclear D gene. This CDR3 spans 12 amino acids. V was clipped by 0 bases and J by 7 bases, with 7 bases between them. Germline loops: CDR1 SQVTM, CDR2 ANQGSEA.

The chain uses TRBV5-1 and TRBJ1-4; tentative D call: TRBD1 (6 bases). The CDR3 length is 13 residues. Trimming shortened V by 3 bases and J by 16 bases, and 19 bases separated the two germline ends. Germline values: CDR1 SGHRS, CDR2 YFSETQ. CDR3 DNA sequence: TGCGCCAGCAGCTCCTCGGGCCGGGGGCGCGGGTTTTTT. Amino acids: CASSSSGRGRGFF.

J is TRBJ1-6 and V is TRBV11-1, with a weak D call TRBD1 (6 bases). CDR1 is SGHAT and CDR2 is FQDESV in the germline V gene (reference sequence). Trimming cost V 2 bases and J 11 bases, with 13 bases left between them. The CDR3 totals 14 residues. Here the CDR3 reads CASSLRAGEPPLHF. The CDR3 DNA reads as TGTGCCAGCAGCTTAAGGGCAGGGGAACCACCCCTCCACTTT.

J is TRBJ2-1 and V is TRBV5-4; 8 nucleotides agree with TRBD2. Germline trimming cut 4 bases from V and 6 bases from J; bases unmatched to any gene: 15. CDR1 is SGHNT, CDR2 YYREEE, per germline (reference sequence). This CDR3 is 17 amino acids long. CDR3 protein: CASSPGGWSGGFNEQFF. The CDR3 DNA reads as TGTGCCAGCAGCCCCGGGGGTTGGAGCGGGGGTTTCAATGAGCAGTTCTTC.

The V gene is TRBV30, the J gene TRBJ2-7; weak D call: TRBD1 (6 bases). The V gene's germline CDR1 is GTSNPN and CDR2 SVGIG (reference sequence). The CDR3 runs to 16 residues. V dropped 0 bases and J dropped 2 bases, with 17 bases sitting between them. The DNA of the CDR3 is TGTGCCTGGAGTGTAATCCCCAACAGGGACCCCTACGAGCAGTACTTC. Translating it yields CAWSVIPNRDPYEQYF.

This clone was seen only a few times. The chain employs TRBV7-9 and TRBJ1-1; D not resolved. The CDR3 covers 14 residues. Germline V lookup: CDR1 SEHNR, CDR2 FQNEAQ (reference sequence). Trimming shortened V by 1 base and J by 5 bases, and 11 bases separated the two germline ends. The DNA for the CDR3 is TGTGCCAGCAGCTTAGGGGGTGGGAGGACTGAAGCTTTCTTT. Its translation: CASSLGGGRTEAFF.

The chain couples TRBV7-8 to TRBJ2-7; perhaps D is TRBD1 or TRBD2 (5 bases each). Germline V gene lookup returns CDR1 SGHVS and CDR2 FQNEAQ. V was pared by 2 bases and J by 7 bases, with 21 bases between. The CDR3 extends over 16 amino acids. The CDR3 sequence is CASSLYLGEMGAEQYF. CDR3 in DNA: TGTGCCAGCAGCTTATATTTGGGGGAGATGGGCGCGGAGCAGTACTTC.

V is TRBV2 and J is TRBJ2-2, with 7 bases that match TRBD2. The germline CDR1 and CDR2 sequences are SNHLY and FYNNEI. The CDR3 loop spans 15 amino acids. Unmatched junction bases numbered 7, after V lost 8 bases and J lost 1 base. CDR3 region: CASREAGLNTGELFF. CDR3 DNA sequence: TGTGCCAGCCGGGAGGCAGGATTGAACACCGGGGAGCTGTTTTTT.

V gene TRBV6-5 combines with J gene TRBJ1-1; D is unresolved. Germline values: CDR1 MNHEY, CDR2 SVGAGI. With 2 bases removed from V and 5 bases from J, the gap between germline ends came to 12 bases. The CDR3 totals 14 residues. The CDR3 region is CASSYLFPWTEAFF. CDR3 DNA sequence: TGTGCCAGCAGTTACCTTTTCCCTTGGACTGAAGCTTTCTTT.

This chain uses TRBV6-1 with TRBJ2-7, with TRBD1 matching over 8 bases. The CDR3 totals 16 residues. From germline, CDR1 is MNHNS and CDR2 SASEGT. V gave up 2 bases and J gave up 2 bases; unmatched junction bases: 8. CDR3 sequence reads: CASSEKGAGGPYEQYF. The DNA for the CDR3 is TGTGCCAGCAGTGAAAAGGGGGCAGGGGGCCCCTACGAGCAGTACTTC.

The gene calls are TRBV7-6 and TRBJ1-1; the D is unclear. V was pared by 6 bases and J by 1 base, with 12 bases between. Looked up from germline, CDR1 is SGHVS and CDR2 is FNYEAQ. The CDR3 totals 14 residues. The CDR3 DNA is TGTGCCAGCAGTTTCGACGGCGGGAACACTGAAGCTTTCTTT. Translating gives CASSFDGGNTEAFF.

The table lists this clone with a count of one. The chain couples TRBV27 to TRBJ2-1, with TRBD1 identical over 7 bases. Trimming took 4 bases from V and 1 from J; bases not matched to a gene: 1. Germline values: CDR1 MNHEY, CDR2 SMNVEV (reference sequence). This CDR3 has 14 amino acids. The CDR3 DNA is TGTGCCAGCAGTTACAGGGGATCCTACAATGAGCAGTTCTTC. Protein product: CASSYRGSYNEQFF.

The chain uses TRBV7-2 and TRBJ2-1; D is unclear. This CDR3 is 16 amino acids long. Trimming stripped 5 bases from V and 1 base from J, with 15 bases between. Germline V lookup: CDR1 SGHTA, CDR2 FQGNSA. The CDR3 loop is CASSIHSKGSYNEQFF. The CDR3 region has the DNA TGTGCCAGCAGCATCCATAGCAAAGGATCCTACAATGAGCAGTTCTTC.

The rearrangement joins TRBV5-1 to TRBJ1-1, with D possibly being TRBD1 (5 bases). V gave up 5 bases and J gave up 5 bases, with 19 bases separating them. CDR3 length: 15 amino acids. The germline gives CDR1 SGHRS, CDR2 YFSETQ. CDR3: CASRPISGGRTEAFF. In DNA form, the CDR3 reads TGCGCCAGCAGACCAATATCGGGGGGTCGGACTGAAGCTTTCTTT. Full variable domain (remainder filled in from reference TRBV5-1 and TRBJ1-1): KAGVTQTPRYLIKTRGQQVTLSCSPISGHRSVSWYQQTPGQGLQFLFEYFSETQRNKGNFPGRFSGRQFSNSRSEMNVSTLELGDSALYLCASRPISGGRTEAFFGQGTRLTVV.

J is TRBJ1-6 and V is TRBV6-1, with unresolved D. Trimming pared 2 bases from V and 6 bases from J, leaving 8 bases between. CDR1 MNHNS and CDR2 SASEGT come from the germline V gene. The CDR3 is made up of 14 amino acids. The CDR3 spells CASSEMRTNSPLHF. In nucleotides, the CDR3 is TGTGCCAGCAGTGAAATGAGGACTAATTCACCCCTCCACTTT.

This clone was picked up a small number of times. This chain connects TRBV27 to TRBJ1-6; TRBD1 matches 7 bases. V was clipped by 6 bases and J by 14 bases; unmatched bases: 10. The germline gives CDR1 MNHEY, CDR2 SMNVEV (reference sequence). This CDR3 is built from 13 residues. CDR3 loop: CASSPRDSSSLHF. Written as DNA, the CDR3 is TGTGCCAGCAGCCCCCGGGACAGTTCTTCCCTCCACTTT.

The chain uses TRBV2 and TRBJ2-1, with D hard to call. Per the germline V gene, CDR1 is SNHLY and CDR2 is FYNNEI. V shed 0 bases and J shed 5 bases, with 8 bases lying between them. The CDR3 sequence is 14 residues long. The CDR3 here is CASSEASRNNEQFF. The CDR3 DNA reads TGTGCCAGCAGTGAAGCGAGCCGAAACAATGAGCAGTTCTTC.

The chain's CDR3 is CASSEAVSQETQYF. In DNA form, the CDR3 reads TGTGCCAGCAGTGAAGCCGTTAGCCAAGAGACCCAGTACTTC. This sequence joins TRBV6-1 and TRBJ2-5; D is ambiguous. V was trimmed by 0 bases and J by 1 base, leaving 6 bases between them. The CDR3 is 14 residues long. Germline V gene data show CDR1 as MNHNS and CDR2 as SASEGT.

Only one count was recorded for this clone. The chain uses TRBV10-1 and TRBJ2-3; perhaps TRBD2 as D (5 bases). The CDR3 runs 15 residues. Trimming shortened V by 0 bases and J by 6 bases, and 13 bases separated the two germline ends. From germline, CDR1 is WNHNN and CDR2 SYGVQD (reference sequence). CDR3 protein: CASSESKDLSDTQYF. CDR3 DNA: TGCGCCAGCAGTGAGTCGAAGGACTTATCGGATACGCAGTATTTT.